This TCR beta chain was observed in a study of OX40 agonist ivuxolimab in advanced cancers. In the study overall: Hepatocellular carcinoma, melanoma, renal cell or head and neck cancer was diagnosed in the dose-escalation patients. At just under 85% male, the cohort had a mean age of about 60 years, ranging from 23 to 79. Study results and limitations: There was clonal expansion of CD4+ and CD8+ blood T cells by week 6 at 0.1 to 3.0 mg/kg.

Generated by immunoSEQ multiplex PCR, the TCRdb table keeps only in-frame clones and is missing some. This table has approximately 71,000 clones, around 94% appearing once. The J segment lost 6 bases and the V segment lost 8 bases, leaving 7 bases of the junction unmatched. The CDR3 is 14 amino acids. Germline CDR1 ENHRY, CDR2 SYGVKD. Notes on this clone: Its antigen is as yet unknown.

Individuals having autoimmune disease history or systemic immunosuppression were not enrolled. This chain joins TRBV10-3 and TRBJ1-5; TRBD1 matches at 10 bases. This TCR came from an adult with an advanced solid tumor such as melanoma, head and neck, liver or kidney cancer. The specimen was CD4+ or CD8+ T cells sorted from blood, collected in a trial of the OX40 agonist ivuxolimab. The CDR3 region has the DNA TGTGCCATCGGGGCGACAGGGGGCGGTCAGCCCCAGCATTTT. As protein: CAIGATGGGQPQHF.